The TCR beta chain described here comes from a study of T cells in narcolepsy. Concerning this clone itself: What it binds is unknown.

The CDR3 totals 15 residues. From germline, CDR1 is SEHNR and CDR2 FQNEAQ (reference sequence). Trimming took 7 bases from V and 6 from J, leaving 21 bases between them. Study findings and constraints: Same-patient CSF and blood CD4+ T cell clonotypes included HCRT-specific and TRIB2-specific autoreactive ones. No autoreactive T cell clone sequences appeared in some memory CD4+ repertoires.

The table came from immunoSEQ multiplex PCR; TCRdb's copy has only in-frame clones and leaves some out. The table has about 32,000 clones, under 85% seen once. This clonotype was obtained from a human donor in good health. The V gene is TRBV7-9, the J gene TRBJ1-1; possible D gene TRBD1, 6 bases. Sequenced sample: memory (CD45RA-) CD4+ T cells from blood. The CDR3 DNA sequence: TGTGCCAGCACCCGGTGGGGGGCGGTTGGGGCTGAAGCTTTCTTT. As protein: CASTRWGAVGAEAFF.